This TCR beta chain appears in the sequencing data of a study of T cell changes during pregnancy in multiple sclerosis. The germline gives CDR1 SQVTM, CDR2 ANQGSEA. Trimming took 7 bases from V and 5 from J; bases not matched to a gene: 7. This CDR3 has 13 amino acids. Libraries were prepared by immunoSEQ multiplex PCR; TCRdb keeps only in-frame clonotypes and omits some of them. In the table there are about 100,000 clones, 85% to 95% of which are singletons. This clonotype was obtained from a female donor with multiple sclerosis, enrolled in a pregnancy study. The material was peripheral blood, obtained before pregnancy. The rearrangement uses TRBV29-1 and TRBJ2-7; TRBD2 aligns across 11 bases. CDR3 coding DNA: TGCAGCGCTATACTAGCGGGAGTCCACGAGCAGTACTTC. It codes for CSAILAGVHEQYF.